The present T cell receptor (beta chain) was sequenced within a study of blood T cell repertoires in COVID-19. Whole-study context: Samples representing acute and convalescent COVID-19 were sourced from the United States, Italy and Spain. T cells, B-cell-depleted T cells, or PBMCs supplied cDNA or gDNA.

Measured with immunoSEQ multiplex PCR; TCRdb has only the in-frame clones, and not every one. In the table there are a few hundred thousand clones, 84% of which are singletons. The CDR3 runs 13 residues. The V and J ends lost 5 bases and 6 bases respectively, with 12 bases between them. CDR1 is SGHTA and CDR2 is FQGNSA in the germline V gene. V gene TRBV7-2 combines with J gene TRBJ2-3; D is undetermined. Sequences were obtained from peripheral blood. This TCR came from a man in his forties who had recovered from COVID-19. The CDR3 sequence is CASSAAEMDTQYF. CDR3 DNA: TGTGCCAGCAGCGCCGCGGAGATGGATACGCAGTATTTT. The variable domain in full, completed from reference TRBV7-2 and TRBJ2-3, reads GAGVSQSPSNKVTEKGKDVELRCDPISGHTALYWYRQSLGQGLEFLIYFQGNSAPDKSGLPSDRFSAERTGGSVSTLTIQRTQQEDSAVYLCASSAAEMDTQYFGPGTRLTVL.